This T cell receptor (beta chain) was retrieved from a study of early T cells in non-severe SARS-CoV-2 infection. The sample holds many counts of this clonotype. Via MiXCR, TCRdb re-called the 5' RACE reads, giving one row per CDR3 protein. Found here are tens of thousands of distinct CDR3 sequences, roughly 4.8% of them singletons; the top ten hold around 15%. Trimming took 6 bases from V and 5 from J, leaving 14 bases between them. The CDR3 totals 14 residues. This receptor was obtained from an adult who was a healthcare worker with PCR-confirmed SARS-CoV-2 infection or an uninfected control (not recorded which). The chain carries TRBV12-3 or TRBV12-4 and TRBJ2-1, with TRBD1 as a possible D gene (6 bases). The sample was whole blood. The CDR3, as DNA: TGTGCCAGCAGCTTAAGGGACACACACAATGAGCAGTTCTTC. Its protein is CASSLRDTHNEQFF.